The 27 T cell receptor beta chains below all came from one sample that was sequenced in a study of T cell repertoires in cytomegalovirus infection. TCRdb independently ran MiXCR on the reads; one entry per CDR3 protein. The table has 300,000 to 400,000 distinct CDR3 sequences, approximately 25% seen once. Which antigens these TCRs recognize remains unknown. The sequencing here drew on cultured PBMCs, taken from culture after CMV antigen stimulation. The receptors derive from a human donor in good health (CMV status not recorded). Some clones in this sample may be carry-over from other donors' samples.

This chain uses TRBV6-2 or TRBV6-3 with TRBJ2-2, with D unresolved. Between the trimmed V and J ends, which lost 1 base and 1 base, there was a span of 10 bases. CDR1 MNHEY and CDR2 SVGEGT come from the germline V gene. This CDR3 has 16 residues. CDR3 sequence (DNA): TGTGCCAGCAGTTACTTGCCTAGGGTGAACACCGGGGAGCTGTTTTTT. Translation gives CASSYLPRVNTGELFF.

This clonotype was detected a few times. The V gene is TRBV19, the J gene TRBJ2-1; D might be TRBD1 (6 bases). V lost 9 bases and J 9 bases, leaving 21 bases between the germline ends. The CDR3 runs 14 residues. The germline gives CDR1 LNHDA, CDR2 SQIVND (reference sequence). The CDR3 loop is CASERTDILGEQFF. The DNA of the CDR3 is TGTGCCAGCGAGAGGACAGATATTCTTGGTGAGCAGTTCTTC.

This clonotype has only a few counts. For the CDR3, the DNA is TGTGCCAGCAGCTGGCCGGGACAGGGCCGCGAGCAGTTCTTC. It is translated as CASSWPGQGREQFF. V gene TRBV5-4 combines with J gene TRBJ2-1; 9 bases are a match to TRBD1. Per germline, CDR1 SGHNT and CDR2 YYREEE (reference sequence). The CDR3 is made up of 14 amino acids. J lost 10 bases, V lost 3 bases, and 8 bases had no gene match.

In this sample, this clonotype turned up once. This sequence joins TRBV11-2 and TRBJ1-1; tentatively, D is TRBD1 (5 bases). Germline CDR1 is SGHAT and CDR2 is FQNNGV. With 6 bases removed from V and 3 bases from J, the gap between germline ends came to 17 bases. The CDR3 extends over 15 amino acids. The chain's CDR3 is CASREPGFWDTEAFF. CDR3 in DNA: TGTGCCAGCAGGGAACCAGGGTTTTGGGACACTGAAGCTTTCTTT.

The chain employs TRBV20-1 and TRBJ1-5; 8 bases agree with TRBD1. Germline V CDR1 and CDR2: DFQATT, SNEGSKA (reference sequence). Trimming cost V 7 bases and J 1 base; bases outside gene matches: 6. The CDR3 has 14 amino acids. CDR3 residues: CSVATGVSNQPQHF. The CDR3 nucleotides are TGCAGTGTTGCGACAGGGGTCAGCAATCAGCCCCAGCATTTT.

This rearrangement joins TRBV5-5 to TRBJ1-1; D unresolved. V was clipped by 4 bases and J by 5 bases, with 18 bases between them. The CDR3 is made up of 15 amino acids. CDR1 is SGHKS, CDR2 YYEKEE, per germline (reference sequence). CDR3 loop: CASSPLRGFRTEAFF. The CDR3 bases are TGTGCCAGCAGCCCGTTAAGAGGTTTCCGAACTGAAGCTTTCTTT.

In its sample, this clonotype was seen a few times. This sequence joins TRBV2 and TRBJ2-5, with 9 bases identical to TRBD1. The CDR3 totals 13 residues. Germline V lookup: CDR1 SNHLY, CDR2 FYNNEI. Trimming removed 8 bases from V and 4 bases from J; junction bases left unmatched: 5. The CDR3 loop is CASGQGTGETQYF. DNA of the CDR3: TGTGCCAGCGGACAGGGGACGGGAGAGACCCAGTACTTC.

This rearrangement joins TRBV6-2 or TRBV6-3 to TRBJ2-3; 7 positions match TRBD2. Trimming removed 4 bases from V and 2 bases from J; junction bases left unmatched: 6. This CDR3 comprises 15 residues. Germline values: CDR1 MNHEY, CDR2 SVGEGT. This CDR3 is CASSFPGLTTDTQYF. DNA for the CDR3: TGTGCCAGCAGTTTTCCGGGACTAACCACAGATACGCAGTATTTT.

The V call is TRBV6-2 or TRBV6-3, the J call TRBJ1-5, with 7 bases identical to TRBD1. The CDR3 has 13 amino acids. The germline V gene encodes CDR1 MNHEY and CDR2 SVGEGT. Trimming at V came to 10 bases and at J to 7 bases, leaving 10 bases not matched to a gene. The CDR3 loop reads CANGDRLGQPQHF. The CDR3 nucleotides read TGTGCCAACGGGGACAGACTAGGGCAGCCCCAGCATTTT.

V gene TRBV19 combines with J gene TRBJ2-3; TRBD2 matches at 8 bases. Trimming removed 5 bases from V and 1 base from J; junction bases left unmatched: 8. The CDR3 covers 16 residues. Germline V gene data show CDR1 as LNHDA and CDR2 as SQIVND (reference sequence). The CDR3 region is CASSGLRAGGTDTQYF. In DNA, the CDR3 is TGTGCCAGTAGTGGACTCAGAGCGGGAGGCACAGATACGCAGTATTTT.

V is TRBV5-6 and J is TRBJ2-1; the D gene is possibly TRBD2 (6 bases). The CDR3 has 14 amino acids. The V end was cut by 3 bases, the J end by 5 bases, with 12 bases between. Germline V gives CDR1 SGHDT, CDR2 YYEEEE. CDR3 DNA: TGTGCCAGCAGCTCCGGGACTCTTAACAATGAGCAGTTCTTC. Its translation: CASSSGTLNNEQFF.

The chain uses TRBV7-2 and TRBJ1-5, with D possibly matching TRBD1 (5 bases). The CDR3 extends over 15 amino acids. Trimming left V 1 base short and J 10 bases short, with 17 bases between. Per the germline V gene, CDR1 is SGHTA and CDR2 is FQGNSA. The DNA for the CDR3 is TGTGCCAGCAGCTTAGGGGCGTCGGGGCCGGAACCCCAGCATTTT. It codes for CASSLGASGPEPQHF.

This clonotype was found a few times. The chain uses TRBV5-6 and TRBJ1-5, with a tentative D call TRBD1 (6 bases). Trimming stripped 4 bases from V and 6 bases from J, with 11 bases between. Germline CDR1 and CDR2: SGHDT and YYEEEE. The length of the CDR3 is 13 residues. CDR3 nucleotide sequence: TGTGCCAGCAGCCCCGAAGGGGGTCAGCCCCAGCATTTT. It is translated as CASSPEGGQPQHF.

In regard to this clonotype: A read error may explain this, as a much larger clone is one base away. The chain employs TRBV7-2 and TRBJ2-3; D is uncertain. Germline V gene lookup returns CDR1 SGHTA and CDR2 FQGNSA. The CDR3 totals 14 residues. The V end was cut by 5 bases, the J end by 6 bases, with 15 bases between. CDR3 in DNA: TGTGCCAGCAGCCCGGTGGGCGGATGGGATACGCAGTATTTT. This gives the protein CASSPVGGWDTQYF.

The genes are TRBV9 and TRBJ2-7; no firm D call. The germline V gene encodes CDR1 SGDLS and CDR2 YYNGEE. V dropped 0 bases and J dropped 6 bases, with 13 bases sitting between them. CDR3 length: 14 amino acids. The CDR3: CASSVGTIGREQYF. The CDR3 nucleotides read TGTGCCAGCAGCGTAGGGACCATCGGGCGCGAGCAGTACTTC.

V usage is TRBV20-1 and J usage is TRBJ2-1; the match to TRBD2 covers 11 bases. CDR3 length: 15 residues. Germline trimming cut 2 bases from V and 7 bases from J; bases unmatched to any gene: 7. Per germline, CDR1 DFQATT and CDR2 SNEGSKA (reference sequence). The DNA for the CDR3 is TGCAGTGCTAGACTTTTAGCGGGAGGGATGAATGAGCAGTTCTTC. Protein: CSARLLAGGMNEQFF.

The chain employs TRBV5-1 and TRBJ2-1; 8 bases align to TRBD2. The CDR3 loop spans 15 amino acids. J gave up 5 bases and V 1 base, and 5 bases lay outside the gene matches. Germline-derived CDR1 and CDR2 are SGHRS and YFSETQ. The CDR3 region has the DNA TGCGCCAGCAGCTTGTTGACTAGCGAGAACAATGAGCAGTTCTTC. It encodes CASSLLTSENNEQFF.

Ten or more counts support this clonotype. The V gene is TRBV4-3, the J gene TRBJ1-1; D possibly corresponds to TRBD1 (5 bases). This CDR3 comprises 14 residues. V was shortened by 3 bases and J by 6 bases, with 14 bases between the two germline ends. The germline V gene encodes CDR1 LGHNA and CDR2 YSLEER. This CDR3 is CASSQTPLGAEAFF. The CDR3 DNA follows: TGCGCCAGCAGCCAGACCCCGTTGGGGGCTGAAGCTTTCTTT.

The chain uses TRBV12-3 or TRBV12-4 and TRBJ1-1; D is undetermined. V lost 1 base to trimming and J lost 5 bases, with 11 bases between them. The CDR3 has 14 residues. CDR3 region: CASSLGARRTEAFF. As DNA, the CDR3 is TGTGCCAGCAGTTTAGGTGCCCGAAGAACTGAAGCTTTCTTT.

The chain links TRBV7-3 to TRBJ2-3; maybe TRBD1 (5 bases). The germline CDR1 and CDR2 sequences are SGHTA and FQGTGA. The CDR3 totals 14 residues. The V gene lost 3 bases and the J gene lost 2 bases, with 9 bases spanning the gap. The CDR3 region has the DNA TGTGCCAGCAGCTTCAGGGTGGACACAGATACGCAGTATTTT. Its translation: CASSFRVDTDTQYF.

This clonotype has a count of ten or more. The chain uses TRBV7-8 and TRBJ2-7; D may be TRBD2 (6 bases). CDR1 and CDR2 from the germline V gene are SGHVS and FQNEAQ. This CDR3 is built from 16 residues. V gave up 0 bases and J gave up 3 bases, with 15 bases separating them. The CDR3: CASSLAFGGMGYEQYF. DNA for the CDR3: TGTGCCAGCAGCTTAGCGTTCGGCGGGATGGGCTACGAGCAGTACTTC.

The chain has TRBV27 and TRBJ1-2; D not certain. Germline assignment: CDR1 MNHEY and CDR2 SMNVEV (reference sequence). Trimming cost V 10 bases and J 4 bases, with 19 bases left between them. The CDR3 covers 14 residues. The CDR3 region is CATRATAVPYGYTF. DNA of the CDR3: TGTGCCACCAGAGCGACGGCGGTCCCCTATGGCTACACCTTC.

This sequence joins TRBV19 and TRBJ2-1, with D hard to call. CDR3 size: 15 residues. Trimming left V 3 bases short and J 5 bases short, with 14 bases between. Germline V gene data show CDR1 as LNHDA and CDR2 as SQIVND (reference sequence). In DNA form, the CDR3 reads TGTGCCAGTAGTATCTCTCGGCTGGAAGACAATGAGCAGTTCTTC. It encodes CASSISRLEDNEQFF.

The count of this clonotype is one. A read error may account for a junction end that differs from germline. The rearrangement links TRBV11-2 to TRBJ2-7; 7 nucleotides align to TRBD1. This CDR3 contains 24 residues. Germline values: CDR1 SGHAT, CDR2 FQNNGV. The CDR3 is CASSLDRDRLLWDQIIFSSCEQYF. CDR3 nucleotide sequence: TGTGCCAGCAGCTTAGACCGGGACAGATTATTGTGGGACCAGATTATCTTTAGCTCCTGCGAGCAGTACTTC.

This clonotype was picked up many times. The chain uses TRBV7-2 and TRBJ2-2, with D uncertain. V gave up 5 bases and J gave up 1 base, with 5 bases separating them. The CDR3 loop spans 13 amino acids. In germline, CDR1 is SGHTA, CDR2 FQGNSA. The CDR3 DNA sequence: TGTGCCAGCAGCACCCGGAACACCGGGGAGCTGTTTTTT. Its protein product is CASSTRNTGELFF.

This clonotype was counted between two and nine times. The rearrangement links TRBV10-3 to TRBJ2-1; 14 bases fit TRBD2. This CDR3 has 17 amino acids. Unmatched junction bases numbered 8, after V lost 3 bases and J lost 7 bases. Germline assignment: CDR1 ENHRY and CDR2 SYGVKD. Here the CDR3 reads CAISDPGTSGSRNEQFF. CDR3 in DNA: TGTGCCATCAGTGACCCCGGGACTAGCGGGAGCAGAAATGAGCAGTTCTTC.

The chain is built from TRBV7-9 and TRBJ2-5; possible D gene TRBD2, 6 bases. Looked up from germline, CDR1 is SEHNR and CDR2 is FQNEAQ (reference sequence). V was cut by 2 bases and J by 5 bases, with 21 bases left in between. CDR3 size: 17 residues. The CDR3 sequence is CASSLMGPSLAVETQYF. CDR3 nucleotide sequence: TGTGCCAGCAGCTTAATGGGGCCGAGCTTAGCGGTCGAGACCCAGTACTTC.